The table lists the clone carrying this T cell receptor beta chain with a few counts. What it binds is unknown. At one boundary the junction diverges from the germline segment, which might be a read error. CDR1 MNHEY and CDR2 SMNVEV come from the germline V gene (reference sequence). The CDR3 runs to 16 residues. This entry is derived from a study of T-cell memory formation after mild COVID-19. General study points: Those CD4+ clones that contracted were mainly in CM and EM (CD8+ ones in EMRA). The study found balanced CD4/CD8 in clones contracting day 15 to 85 and a CD4+ lean in later expanders.

The TCR alpha and TCR beta cDNA libraries, bearing sample barcodes and UMIs, were generated by 5'RACE using constant-segment primers. TCRdb redid the calling of the 5' RACE reads with MiXCR, one entry per CDR3 protein. The repertoire holds approximately 82,000 distinct CDR3 sequences, with roughly 13% as singletons. The sequence came from a man aged 18 to 29 who had mild COVID-19 (a few samples of this study predate the infection). Cell type and time point are not known. Sequencing was carried out using PBMCs or a T cell subset sorted from them (not recorded which). V gene TRBV27 combines with J gene TRBJ2-7, with 7 bases matching TRBD1. This CDR3 reads CASSLSAFRQGYEQHF. CDR3 DNA: TGTGCCAGCAGTTTATCGGCCTTCCGACAGGGCTACGAGCAGCACTTC.